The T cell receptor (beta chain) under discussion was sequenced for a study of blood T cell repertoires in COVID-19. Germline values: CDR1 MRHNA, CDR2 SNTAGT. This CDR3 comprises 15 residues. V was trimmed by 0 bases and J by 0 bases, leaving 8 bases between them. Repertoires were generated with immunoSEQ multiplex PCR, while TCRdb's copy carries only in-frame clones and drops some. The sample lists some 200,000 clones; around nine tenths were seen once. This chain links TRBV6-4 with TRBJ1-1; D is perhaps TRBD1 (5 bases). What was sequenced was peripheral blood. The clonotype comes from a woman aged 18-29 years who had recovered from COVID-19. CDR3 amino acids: CASSDSPGLNTEAFF. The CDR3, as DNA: TGTGCCAGCAGTGACTCGCCAGGGCTGAACACTGAAGCTTTCTTT.